This T cell receptor (beta chain) was retrieved from a study of read filtering for tumor transcriptome and immune sequencing. The study's findings and limits: In IR-seq, single-read clonotypes were approximately 79% of clonotypes but roughly 3.5% of reads.

The library was built from 400 to 500 ng RNA with molecular barcoded adaptors for alpha/delta and beta/gamma chains. TCRdb used MiXCR to reprocess the reads, holding one entry per CDR3 protein. The profile shows about 130,000 distinct CDR3 sequences, approximately 12% of them singletons. Points on this clonotype: Its antigen is not known.

Material for sequencing was a population of CD138-negative cells sorted from bone marrow. This receptor was taken from a donor at least 40 years old with multiple myeloma.

CDR3 region: CASSIDLFRGNQPQHF. CDR3 DNA: TGTGCCAGTAGTATAGATCTGTTTAGGGGCAATCAGCCCCAGCATTTT. The rearrangement joins TRBV19 to TRBJ1-5; D is uncertain. The CDR3 is 16 residues long. Germline values: CDR1 LNHDA, CDR2 SQIVND (reference sequence). The germline V and J ends were trimmed by 0 bases and 2 bases, with 11 bases remaining between them.